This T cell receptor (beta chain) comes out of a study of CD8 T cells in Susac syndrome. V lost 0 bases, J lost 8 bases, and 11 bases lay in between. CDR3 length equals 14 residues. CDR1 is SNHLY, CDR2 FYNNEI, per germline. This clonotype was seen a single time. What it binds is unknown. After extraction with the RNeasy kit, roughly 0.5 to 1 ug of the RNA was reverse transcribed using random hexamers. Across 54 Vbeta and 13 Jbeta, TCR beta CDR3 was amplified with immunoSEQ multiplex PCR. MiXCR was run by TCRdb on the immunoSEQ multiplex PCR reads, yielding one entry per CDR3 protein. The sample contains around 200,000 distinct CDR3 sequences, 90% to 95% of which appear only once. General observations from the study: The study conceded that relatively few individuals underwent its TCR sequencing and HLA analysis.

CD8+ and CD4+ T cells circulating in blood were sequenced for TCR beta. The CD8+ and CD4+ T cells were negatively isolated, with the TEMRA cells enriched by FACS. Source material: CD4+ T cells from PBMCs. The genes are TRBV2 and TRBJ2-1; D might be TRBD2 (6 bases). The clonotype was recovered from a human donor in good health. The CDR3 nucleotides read TGTGCCAGCAGTGAAGCGCGCGGGGACCATGAGCAGTTCTTC. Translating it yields CASSEARGDHEQFF.